One sample yielded the 32 T cell receptor beta chains listed below, sequenced in a study of T cell responses to AZD1222 COVID-19 vaccine. Assay: immunoSEQ multiplex PCR; the TCRdb copy retains only in-frame clones and omits some. The repertoire holds more than 75,000 clones, with 83% as singletons. Here the sequenced sample was peripheral blood, taken 28 days after the second AZD1222 dose. Receptors originate from an adult who received the AZD1222 COVID-19 vaccine.

The gene calls are TRBV5-4 and TRBJ1-2; weak D call: TRBD1 (6 bases). CDR1 is SGHNT and CDR2 is YYREEE in the germline V gene (reference sequence). Trimming shortened V by 3 bases and J by 5 bases, and 8 bases separated the two germline ends. This CDR3 is built from 12 residues. CDR3 amino acids: CASSSDSYGYTF. CDR3 coding DNA: TGTGCCAGCAGCTCGGACAGTTATGGCTACACCTTC.

The chain is built from TRBV7-3 and TRBJ2-3; D remains ambiguous. Germline V gene lookup returns CDR1 SGHTA and CDR2 FQGTGA. Deletions cut 5 bases from V and 2 bases from J, with 11 bases between. There are 14 residues in the CDR3. CDR3 loop: CASSPRHFTDTQYF. The CDR3 nucleotides are TGTGCCAGCAGCCCCCGTCACTTCACAGATACGCAGTATTTT.

The chain joins TRBV7-3 to TRBJ1-1; D possibly corresponds to TRBD1 (6 bases). The ends were cut back, 2 bases at V and 0 bases at J, with 10 bases in the middle. CDR1 SGHTA and CDR2 FQGTGA come from the germline V gene. CDR3 length: 15 residues. DNA of the CDR3: TGTGCCAGCAGCTTAGGGGGGGCGATGAACACTGAAGCTTTCTTT. Protein sequence: CASSLGGAMNTEAFF.

This clone was detected only a few times. The chain combines TRBV4-3 with TRBJ1-2; tentatively, D is TRBD1 (5 bases). Germline-derived CDR1 and CDR2 are LGHNA and YSLEER. The CDR3 extends over 16 amino acids. V shed 0 bases and J shed 5 bases, with 16 bases lying between them. The CDR3 DNA reads TGCGCCAGCAGCCAAGACAGGGCGGACTTGGGGTATGGCTACACCTTC. Its translation is CASSQDRADLGYGYTF.

In this sample, this clone turned up once. V usage is TRBV27 and J usage is TRBJ1-1; D remains ambiguous. Per the germline V gene, CDR1 is MNHEY and CDR2 is SMNVEV (reference sequence). V lost 6 bases and J lost 3, with 11 bases in between. This CDR3 contains 13 residues. The CDR3 sequence: CASRVTGDTEAFF. The CDR3, as DNA: TGTGCCAGCAGGGTGACCGGGGACACTGAAGCTTTCTTT.

This clone appeared once. The rearrangement links TRBV28 to TRBJ2-7; D is uncertain. In germline, CDR1 is MDHEN, CDR2 SYDVKM. V lost 2 bases and J lost 2, with 10 bases in between. CDR3 size: 14 residues. For the CDR3, the DNA is TGTGCCAGCAGTTTACTAACGGAAACCTACGAGCAGTACTTC. It yields the protein CASSLLTETYEQYF. Full variable domain (remainder filled in from reference TRBV28 and TRBJ2-7): DVKVTQSSRYLVKRTGEKVFLECVQDMDHENMFWYRQDPGLGLRLIYFSYDVKMKEKGDIPEGYSVSREKKERFSLILESASTNQTSMYLCASSLLTETYEQYFGPGTRLTVT.

The V and J genes are TRBV5-1 and TRBJ2-3; unclear D gene. Germline lookup yields CDR1 SGHRS and CDR2 YFSETQ. Trimming shortened V by 0 bases and J by 6 bases, and 2 bases separated the two germline ends. The CDR3 totals 11 residues. Here the CDR3 DNA reads TGCGCCAGCAGCTTGGGGGATACGCAGTATTTT. Protein product: CASSLGDTQYF.

The genes are TRBV7-2 and TRBJ1-5, with D unresolved. V lost 8 bases and J lost 15, with 17 bases in between. From germline, CDR1 is SGHTA and CDR2 FQGNSA. This CDR3 has 11 residues. The CDR3 here is CASGAPGHPHF. In DNA form, the CDR3 reads TGTGCCAGCGGAGCCCCTGGGCATCCGCATTTT. Supplemented by reference TRBV7-2 and TRBJ1-5, the full variable domain reads GAGVSQSPSNKVTEKGKDVELRCDPISGHTALYWYRQSLGQGLEFLIYFQGNSAPDKSGLPSDRFSAERTGGSVSTLTIQRTQQEDSAVYLCASGAPGHPHFGDGTRLSIL.

V is TRBV25-1 and J is TRBJ1-1, with unresolved D. Germline V gene data show CDR1 as MGHDK and CDR2 as SYGVNS. Trimming stripped 3 bases from V and 5 bases from J, with 4 bases between. This CDR3 has 11 amino acids. CDR3 loop: CASSDNTEAFF. CDR3 DNA sequence: TGTGCCAGCAGTGATAATACTGAAGCTTTCTTT.

The chain recombines TRBV6-1 with TRBJ2-3; D assignment may be TRBD1 or TRBD2 (5 bases each). V gave up 4 bases and J gave up 2 bases, with 16 bases separating them. There are 16 residues in the CDR3. CDR1 MNHNS and CDR2 SASEGT come from the germline V gene. The CDR3 DNA reads as TGTGCCAGCAGTGCCCTCTCCGGGACGGACACAGATACGCAGTATTTT. It translates to CASSALSGTDTDTQYF.

This chain uses TRBV27 with TRBJ2-3; tentatively, D is TRBD2 (5 bases). The germline CDR1 and CDR2 sequences are MNHEY and SMNVEV (reference sequence). The CDR3 runs to 14 residues. The V end lost 11 bases, the J end lost 2 bases, and 17 bases lay between the germline ends. CDR3 bases: TGTGCCGCGGGCCCTCGGACTTACACAGATACGCAGTATTTT. Translating gives CAAGPRTYTDTQYF.

V usage is TRBV7-7 and J usage is TRBJ2-1; 7 nucleotides agree with TRBD2. The CDR3 is 14 residues long. CDR1 SSHAT and CDR2 FNYEAQ come from the germline V gene (reference sequence). The J segment lost 9 bases and the V segment lost 5 bases, leaving 10 bases of the junction unmatched. As DNA, the CDR3 is TGTGCCAGCAGCGTACGCGGGAGAGAGGGTGAGCAGTTCTTC. Translated, it gives CASSVRGREGEQFF.

CDR3 in amino acids: CASSRSKANYGYTF. The DNA of the CDR3 is TGTGCCAGCTCCCGCAGTAAAGCTAACTATGGCTACACCTTC. The chain uses TRBV27 and TRBJ1-2; D gene ambiguous. The V gene lost 8 bases and the J gene lost 0 bases, with 13 bases spanning the gap. Germline V lookup: CDR1 MNHEY, CDR2 SMNVEV (reference sequence). The CDR3 has 14 residues.

This clone was observed a handful of times. The chain is built from TRBV7-9 and TRBJ2-7; 11 nucleotides align to TRBD2. V dropped 5 bases and J dropped 5; count of bases not matched to a gene: 14. This CDR3 is built from 17 residues. Looked up from germline, CDR1 is SEHNR and CDR2 is FQNEAQ (reference sequence). CDR3 residues: CASSPNLRTSGSHEQYF. The CDR3 DNA reads TGTGCCAGCAGCCCCAACCTTCGGACTAGCGGGTCCCACGAGCAGTACTTC.

The chain recombines TRBV2 with TRBJ2-2; TRBD2 matches at 8 bases. The CDR3 has 16 amino acids. The germline V gene encodes CDR1 SNHLY and CDR2 FYNNEI. Trimming took 3 bases from V and 5 from J; bases not matched to a gene: 8. Here the CDR3 DNA reads TGTGCCAGCAGTGAGGGGACTAGGGCGTTTACCGGGGAGCTGTTTTTT. It translates to CASSEGTRAFTGELFF.

CDR3 residues: CASSEQGARSNQPQHF. The CDR3, as DNA: TGTGCCAGCAGTGAACAGGGGGCTCGTAGCAATCAGCCCCAGCATTTT. V and J are TRBV2 and TRBJ1-5; TRBD1 aligns across 8 bases. V was clipped by 2 bases and J by 0 bases; unmatched bases: 3. This CDR3 spans 16 amino acids. CDR1 is SNHLY and CDR2 is FYNNEI in the germline V gene.

This chain links TRBV28 with TRBJ1-2, with 7 bases lining up with TRBD1. This CDR3 is built from 14 residues. The germline gives CDR1 MDHEN, CDR2 SYDVKM. After removal of 2 bases from V and 5 bases from J, the junction contained 5 bases not matched to a gene. CDR3 region: CASSLEGARYGYTF. In nucleotides, the CDR3 is TGTGCCAGCAGTTTAGAGGGGGCGCGTTATGGCTACACCTTC.

The chain links TRBV2 to TRBJ1-2; D ambiguous. The CDR3 has 13 amino acids. The germline CDR1 and CDR2 sequences are SNHLY and FYNNEI. V lost 2 bases and J lost 4, with 8 bases in between. CDR3 region: CASSEILSYGYTF. The CDR3 coding sequence is TGTGCCAGCAGTGAAATACTTAGCTATGGCTACACCTTC.

The genes are TRBV30 and TRBJ2-1, with D perhaps given as TRBD1 or TRBD2 (5 bases each). Germline CDR1 reads GTSNPN; CDR2 reads SVGIG (reference sequence). V was trimmed by 1 base and J by 4 bases, leaving 20 bases between them. This CDR3 contains 17 residues. The CDR3, as DNA: TGTGCCTGGAGTGCCCGAGGGGCGCTTACGGGATACAATGAGCAGTTCTTC. Protein sequence: CAWSARGALTGYNEQFF.

V gene TRBV11-2 combines with J gene TRBJ2-2; 10 bases agree with TRBD2. Looked up from germline, CDR1 is SGHAT and CDR2 is FQNNGV. V shed 8 bases and J 4 bases; nucleotides not matched to a gene: 4. CDR3 size: 14 residues. CDR3 in amino acids: CASLTSGFTGELFF. CDR3 nucleotide sequence: TGTGCCAGCCTGACTAGCGGGTTCACCGGGGAGCTGTTTTTT.

The table lists this clone with a few counts. The chain links TRBV27 to TRBJ1-2; 9 nucleotides agree with TRBD1. From germline, CDR1 is MNHEY and CDR2 SMNVEV (reference sequence). V trimming: 4 bases; J trimming: 5 bases; junction bases outside the gene matches: 8. The CDR3 sequence is 15 residues long. CDR3: CASSSTGGIRYGYTF. CDR3 nucleotides: TGTGCCAGCAGTTCAACAGGGGGCATACGATATGGCTACACCTTC.

This rearrangement joins TRBV19 to TRBJ1-5; 8 nucleotides match TRBD1. V trimming: 8 bases; J trimming: 1 base; junction bases outside the gene matches: 13. CDR1 LNHDA and CDR2 SQIVND come from the germline V gene (reference sequence). The CDR3 contains 17 residues. The CDR3 nucleotides read TGTGCCAGTTCGGACAGGGCCTTACAGTGGAGCAATCAGCCCCAGCATTTT. Protein product: CASSDRALQWSNQPQHF.

The rearrangement links TRBV9 to TRBJ2-2; 7 positions match TRBD1. The V gene's germline CDR1 is SGDLS and CDR2 YYNGEE. The trim removed 0 bases at V and 1 base at J, leaving 3 bases unmatched. The CDR3 loop spans 16 amino acids. This CDR3 reads CASSVAGTVNTGELFF. The DNA for the CDR3 is TGTGCCAGCAGCGTAGCCGGGACAGTGAACACCGGGGAGCTGTTTTTT.

A few counts support this clone. The chain links TRBV28 to TRBJ1-1; D remains unclear. Trimming pared 5 bases from V and 4 bases from J, leaving 11 bases between. Germline V gives CDR1 MDHEN, CDR2 SYDVKM. This CDR3 spans 13 amino acids. The CDR3 is CASSKHRSTEAFF. The CDR3, as DNA: TGTGCCAGCAGTAAACATAGGAGCACTGAAGCTTTCTTT.

The chain combines TRBV4-1 with TRBJ1-1; D not resolved. CDR3 length equals 14 residues. Per the germline V gene, CDR1 is MGHRA and CDR2 is YSYEKL. Trimming cost V 1 base and J 4 bases, with 10 bases left between them. The CDR3 loop is CASSQVAPVTEAFF. The CDR3 region has the DNA TGCGCCAGCAGCCAAGTGGCCCCGGTCACTGAAGCTTTCTTT.

This clone has a handful of counts. V and J are TRBV28 and TRBJ1-1; no clear D gene. V was trimmed by 0 bases and J by 5 bases, leaving 4 bases between them. This CDR3 spans 12 amino acids. CDR1 and CDR2 from the germline V gene are MDHEN and SYDVKM. CDR3 in DNA: TGTGCCAGCAGTTTATGGGAAACTGAAGCTTTCTTT. Its translation is CASSLWETEAFF.

V gene TRBV30 combines with J gene TRBJ2-1; 7 bases fit TRBD1. The V gene's germline CDR1 is GTSNPN and CDR2 SVGIG (reference sequence). The CDR3 contains 13 residues. Trimming took 0 bases from V and 6 from J; bases not matched to a gene: 2. The CDR3 loop reads CAWSVGTANEQFF. As DNA, the CDR3 is TGTGCCTGGAGTGTTGGGACAGCCAATGAGCAGTTCTTC.

The genes are TRBV5-1 and TRBJ2-1; a possible D gene is TRBD2 (6 bases). Trimming removed 0 bases from V and 4 bases from J, with 17 bases in between. The CDR3 runs 17 residues. Germline CDR1 reads SGHRS; CDR2 reads YFSETQ. CDR3 protein: CASSLGDSGLTYNEQFF. The CDR3 coding sequence is TGCGCCAGCAGCTTGGGTGATAGCGGCCTAACATACAATGAGCAGTTCTTC.

The chain employs TRBV30 and TRBJ1-3, with TRBD1 matching 7 bases. CDR3 length: 13 amino acids. Germline lookup yields CDR1 GTSNPN and CDR2 SVGIG (reference sequence). The ends lost 5 bases at V and 3 bases at J; junction bases unmatched: 4. The DNA of the CDR3 is TGTGCCTGGGAGACAGGGATTGGAAACACCATATATTTT. Residues: CAWETGIGNTIYF.

The chain employs TRBV19 and TRBJ1-1; the D is unclear. Germline V lookup: CDR1 LNHDA, CDR2 SQIVND (reference sequence). CDR3 size: 13 residues. The V gene lost 4 bases and the J gene lost 0 bases, with 6 bases spanning the gap. Here the CDR3 reads CASSSSMNTEAFF. The CDR3, as DNA: TGTGCCAGTAGTAGTAGTATGAACACTGAAGCTTTCTTT.

The chain recombines TRBV27 with TRBJ2-3; TRBD2 aligns across 11 bases. CDR3 size: 16 residues. Germline V lookup: CDR1 MNHEY, CDR2 SMNVEV (reference sequence). With 4 bases clipped from V and 4 bases from J, the junction kept 7 bases outside the gene matches. The CDR3 loop is CASSSRLAGTPDTQYF. The CDR3, as DNA: TGTGCCAGCAGTTCTCGACTAGCGGGAACCCCAGATACGCAGTATTTT.

The rearrangement links TRBV20-1 to TRBJ1-2; D ambiguous. CDR3 length: 15 residues. The V end lost 3 bases, the J end lost 0 bases, and 14 bases lay between the germline ends. Germline values: CDR1 DFQATT, CDR2 SNEGSKA (reference sequence). The CDR3 sequence is CSASSPREANYGYTF. The CDR3 DNA sequence: TGCAGTGCTAGTAGCCCGCGCGAGGCTAACTATGGCTACACCTTC.